Following are 6 T cell receptor beta chains from one sample sequenced in a study of T cells in Graves' hyperthyroidism and ophthalmopathy. Authors of the study amplified TCR beta CDR3 regions from RNA transcripts. During a first-round RT-PCR of the TCR CDR3, the HTBI primer set was used. TCRdb re-called the multiplex PCR reads with MiXCR, one entry per CDR3 protein. The sample has a few hundred thousand distinct CDR3 sequences, about 43% seen once. The sample was peripheral blood or thyroid tissue (not recorded which). The source of these receptors is a woman between 18 and 29 years old with Graves' hyperthyroidism.

In its sample, this clonotype was seen many times. The V call is TRBV7-9, the J call TRBJ1-2; D possibly corresponds to TRBD1 (6 bases). Germline V gives CDR1 SEHNR, CDR2 FQNEAQ (reference sequence). This CDR3 has 13 amino acids. Trimming pared 5 bases from V and 6 bases from J, leaving 13 bases between. The CDR3 reads CASSPPNRDGYTF. DNA of the CDR3: TGTGCCAGCAGCCCACCCAACAGGGATGGCTACACCTTC. Variable domain in full (rest from reference TRBV7-9 and TRBJ1-2): DTGVSQNPRHKITKRGQNVTFRCDPISEHNRLYWYRQTLGQGPEFLTYFQNEAQLEKSRLLSDRFSAERPKGSFSTLEIQRTEQGDSAMYLCASSPPNRDGYTFGSGTRLTVV.

The rearrangement links TRBV7-9 to TRBJ2-1; 12 bases map to TRBD2. V shed 6 bases, J shed 9 bases, and the junction held 6 bases outside the gene matches. This CDR3 contains 14 residues. Germline V gives CDR1 SEHNR, CDR2 FQNEAQ (reference sequence). This chain's CDR3 is CASSPPGLAGEQFF. The CDR3 DNA reads as TGTGCCAGCAGTCCGCCGGGACTAGCGGGTGAGCAGTTCTTC.

This clonotype was counted only a few times. The V call is TRBV5-8, the J call TRBJ1-4; D not resolved. Germline V gives CDR1 SGHTS, CDR2 YDEGEE. V dropped 0 bases and J dropped 8 bases, with 11 bases sitting between them. The CDR3 spans 14 residues. The CDR3 reads CASSLDTGREKLFF. CDR3 coding DNA: TGTGCCAGCAGCTTGGACACCGGAAGGGAAAAACTGTTTTTT.

Concerning this clonotype: The germline gene is not matched at one end of the junction; a read error may be the cause. The rearrangement joins TRBV9 to TRBJ1-3, with D hard to call. CDR1 SGDLS and CDR2 YYNGEE come from the germline V gene. This CDR3 spans 13 amino acids. CDR3 in amino acids: CASSHDLGHTIYF. CDR3 in DNA: TGTGCCAGCAGCCATGATCTTGGACACACCATATATTTT. The full variable domain, rest sourced from reference TRBV9 and TRBJ1-3, is DSGVTQTPKHLITATGQRVTLRCSPRSGDLSVYWYQQSLDQGLQFLIQYYNGEERAKGNILERFSAQQFPDLHSELNLSSLELGDSALYFCASSHDLGHTIYFGEGSWLTVV.

Worth noting for this clonotype: Since a much larger clone is just one base distant, this may be a read error. The conserved phenylalanine or tryptophan is not found at the CDR3 terminus, so this likely reflects a read error. The chain joins TRBV4-3 to TRBJ1-5; 8 bases fit TRBD1. This CDR3 has 16 residues. Germline V gives CDR1 LGHNA, CDR2 YSLEER. Trimming removed 4 bases from V and 8 bases from J; junction bases left unmatched: 13. This chain's CDR3 is CASSLDRVFPAKPQHS. The DNA of the CDR3 is TGCGCCAGCAGCCTGGACAGGGTTTTTCCGGCTAAGCCCCAGCATTCT.

In regard to this clonotype: The missing conserved phenylalanine or tryptophan at the end of this CDR3 makes a read error likely. The limits of the CDR3 on the DNA are not certain, so only TCRdb's listed CDR3 is given. The V and J genes are TRBV5-1 and TRBJ1-4; the listed D gene, TRBD1, was not tested against the DNA. Germline CDR1 and CDR2: SGHRS and YFSETQ. The CDR3 adds up to 9 amino acids, both ends counted. The CDR3 region is CASSLAGTG.